A selection of T cell receptor beta chains follows, all from one sample in a study of control samples from healthy donors and cancer patients. The assay was immunoSEQ multiplex PCR, and TCRdb's table has in-frame clones only and misses some. This repertoire includes about 190,000 clones. The sequencing sample was made of blood. All receptors come from a woman in her 30s in good health. CDR3s include the opening cysteine and the closing phenylalanine or tryptophan. The D gene is left open where the match is weak.

>TRBJ2-7|TRBD2|TRBV5-1|16
TGCGCCAGCAGCTTATTCCCTAGCGGGGGGGCCGACGAGCAGTACTTC
CASSLFPSGGADEQYF
>TRBJ2-1|TRBD2|TRBV5-8|17
TGTGCCAGCAGCTTGGCCAATTTAGCGGGGGTTTACAATGAGCAGTTCTTC
CASSLANLAGVYNEQFF
>TRBJ2-2|.|TRBV7-2|12
TGTGCCAGCAGCTTATGGAACCGGGAGCTGTTTTTT
CASSLWNRELFF
>TRBJ1-1|.|TRBV7-3|13
TGTGCCAGCAGCTTGTGGGAGGGAACTGAAGCTTTCTTT
CASSLWEGTEAFF
>TRBJ1-2|.|TRBV28|12
TGTGCCAGCAGTTGGAAGGGGTACGGCTACACCTTC
CASSWKGYGYTF
>TRBJ1-6|.|TRBV7-6|19
TGTGCCAGCAGCTTACTGGGGGGGACGGAAGGTTTTAGTAATTCACCCCTCCACTTT
CASSLLGGTEGFSNSPLHF
>TRBJ2-6|.|TRBV5-6|12
TGTGCCAGCAGCCGAGACAGCAACGTCCTGACTTTC
CASSRDSNVLTF
>TRBJ1-1|.|TRBV18|12
TGTGCCAGCTCACGCCGGATGGCTGAAGCTTTCTTT
CASSRRMAEAFF
>TRBJ1-6|.|TRBV20-1|17
TGCAGTGCTAGTACTGGCAGCTCGAGCTTCTATAATTCACCCCTCCACTTT
CSASTGSSSFYNSPLHF
>TRBJ2-7|.|TRBV6-5|14
TGTGCCACCCAATGGGACGCAAAAACCTACGAGCAGTACTTC
CATQWDAKTYEQYF
>TRBJ2-3|TRBD2|TRBV7-6|20
TGTGCCAGCAGCTTGAGTAATCCCTGGGGGGGACTTAGCTACGCAGATACGCAGTATTTT
CASSLSNPWGGLSYADTQYF
>TRBJ1-1|TRBD1|TRBV19|14
TGTGCCAGTAGTATCAGGGGGGCGGGCACTGAAGCTTTCTTT
CASSIRGAGTEAFF
>TRBJ2-7|.|TRBV5-5|16
TGTGCCAGCAGCTCTGCTCGGGGTATGGGCTCCTACGAGCAGTACTTC
CASSSARGMGSYEQYF
>TRBJ1-2|.|TRBV6-5|15
TGTGCCAGCAGTTACTCCTATGACAGTAACTATGGCTACACCTTC
CASSYSYDSNYGYTF
>TRBJ2-7|TRBD1|TRBV19|14
TGTGCCAGTAGTGGCCGGGACAGCCCATACGAGCAGTACTTC
CASSGRDSPYEQYF
>TRBJ1-6|.|TRBV6-4|14
TGTGCCAGCAGTGACGGAACAGGTTATTCACCCCTCCACTTT
CASSDGTGYSPLHF
>TRBJ1-1|TRBD1|TRBV5-1|21
TGCGCCAGCAGCGGGGCGATGGGACAGGGGGCGCGGCACTCTACGAACACTGAAGCTTTCTTT
CASSGAMGQGARHSTNTEAFF
>TRBJ2-1|.|TRBV21-1|18
TGTGCCAGCAGCAAATGTCGTGGCGGGGGAAGCTCCTACAATGAGCAGTTCTTC
CASSKCRGGGSSYNEQFF
>TRBJ1-6|.|TRBV5-6|13
TGTGCCAGCAGCCCCGCGTTTGGGGGGCCCCTCCACTTT
CASSPAFGGPLHF
>TRBJ1-4|.|TRBV4-1|14
TGCGCCAGCAGAAAGACAGGTCTTAATGAAAAACTGTTTTTT
CASRKTGLNEKLFF
>TRBJ1-2|TRBD1|TRBV28|16
TGTGCCAGCAGTTCTCCCAGGGGGCGCGATCCCTATGGCTACACCTTC
CASSSPRGRDPYGYTF
>TRBJ2-7|TRBD1|TRBV27|13
TGTGCCAGCAGTTGGACAGGGGTGAGCGAGCAGTACTTC
CASSWTGVSEQYF
>TRBJ1-4|.|TRBV30|13
TGTGCCTGGAGTGTACAGGGCGGGGAAAAACTGTTTTTT
CAWSVQGGEKLFF
>TRBJ1-5|.|TRBV4-1|15
TGCGCCAGCCAGTCAGACTCCTCCTTCAATCAGCCCCAGCATTTT
CASQSDSSFNQPQHF
>TRBJ2-1|.|TRBV2|13
TGTGCCAGCAGTGTGGCCAGCTACAATGAGCAGTTCTTC
CASSVASYNEQFF
>TRBJ1-3|.|TRBV5-6|15
TGTGCCAGCAGCTTGTACAGCCCCTCTGGAAACACCATATATTTT
CASSLYSPSGNTIYF
>TRBJ1-5|TRBD1|TRBV18|17
TGTGCCAGCTCACCCGGGGACAGGGGATGGGGCAATCAGCCCCAGCATTTT
CASSPGDRGWGNQPQHF
>TRBJ2-1|TRBD2|TRBV19|18
TGTGCCAGTACCGAGGGACTAGCGGGGGGTAAGGGAAGTAATGAGCAGTTCTTC
CASTEGLAGGKGSNEQFF
>TRBJ2-7|TRBD2|TRBV4-1|12
TGCGCCAGCAGCTCGGGAGGGTACGAGCAGTACTTC
CASSSGGYEQYF
>TRBJ1-2|.|TRBV11-2|16
TGTGCCAGCAGCTTAGGCCCATCCAAATTAGGGTCGGGGAGCACCTTC
CASSLGPSKLGSGSTF
>TRBJ2-2|.|TRBV6-1|17
TGTGCCAGCAGTGAACAACCTGCGGCAGTTTCACCCGGGGAGCTGTTTTTT
CASSEQPAAVSPGELFF
>TRBJ1-3|.|TRBV28|14
TGTGCCAGCACTACAGGGACGACTGGAAACACCATATATTTT
CASTTGTTGNTIYF
>TRBJ2-1|TRBD2|TRBV27|15
TGTGCCAGCAGTTCGGGACTAGGGATGAACAATGAGCAGTTCTTC
CASSSGLGMNNEQFF
>TRBJ1-5|TRBD1|TRBV2|17
TGTGCCAGCAGTGTATCTAGACAGGGGATTAGCAATCAGCCCCAGCATTTT
CASSVSRQGISNQPQHF
>TRBJ1-5|.|TRBV7-2|14
TGTGCCAGCAGCTTAAGCGAAGTTCGGCAGCCCCAGCATTTT
CASSLSEVRQPQHF
>TRBJ2-2|TRBD1|TRBV27|15
TGTGCCAGCAGAACCCCCACCAGGGGGCGCGGGGAGCTGTTTTTT
CASRTPTRGRGELFF
>TRBJ1-2|.|TRBV6-5|16
TGTGCCAGCAGTTACTCGTTTCAGGTGTCAAACTATGGCTACACCTTC
CASSYSFQVSNYGYTF
>TRBJ1-2|TRBD1|TRBV4-1|17
TGCGCCAGCAGCCAAAACGCCATAGGGGGCGTCTCCTATGGCTACACCTTC
CASSQNAIGGVSYGYTF
>TRBJ2-7|.|TRBV5-1|15
TGCGCCAGCAGCTCGACTACGGGGGTTCCGGGGGAGCAGTACTTC
CASSSTTGVPGEQYF
>TRBJ2-3|TRBD1|TRBV10-1|13
TGCGCCAGCAACGGACAGGGCGCAGATACGCAGTATTTT
CASNGQGADTQYF
>TRBJ1-1|.|TRBV4-1|14
TGCGCCAGCAGCCAAGCAGGGGAGGTCACTGAAGCTTTCTTT
CASSQAGEVTEAFF
>TRBJ1-1|.|TRBV7-8|13
TGTGCCAGCAGCTTAGAGCTACACACTGAAGCTTTCTTT
CASSLELHTEAFF
>TRBJ2-2|.|TRBV28|14
TGTGCCAGCAGTTTTTACTATAACACCGGGGAGCTGTTTTTT
CASSFYYNTGELFF
>TRBJ2-3|TRBD2|TRBV5-4|14
TGTGCCAGCAGCCCGCAACGGGGGGGCGATACGCAGTATTTT
CASSPQRGGDTQYF
>TRBJ1-1|.|TRBV6-6|12
TGTGCCAGCTCCTGGCAGATCACTGAAGCTTTCTTT
CASSWQITEAFF
>TRBJ2-3|.|TRBV4-1|13
TGCGCCAGCAGCCAAACCCTCACAGATACGCAGTATTTT
CASSQTLTDTQYF
>TRBJ2-7|.|TRBV4-1|13
TGCGCCAGCAGCCACCAGGAGGGGTACGAGCAGTACTTC
CASSHQEGYEQYF
>TRBJ2-7|.|TRBV6-6|13
TGTGCCAGCAAAGAAGGGTCCTCCTACGAGCAGTACTTC
CASKEGSSYEQYF
>TRBJ1-1|TRBD1|TRBV2|12
TGTGCCAGCAGTGACCGGGACAGTGAAGCTTTCTTT
CASSDRDSEAFF
>TRBJ1-4|.|TRBV7-7|12
TGTGCTAGCAGCGTCGACGGGGAAAAACTGTTTTTT
CASSVDGEKLFF